Below are 23 T cell receptor beta chains sequenced from a single sample in a study of blood T cell repertoires in COVID-19. Profiled with immunoSEQ multiplex PCR; TCRdb holds only in-frame clones, not every one. The data show 160,000 or so clones, 70% to 90% seen once. Source material: PBMCs or T cells enriched from blood (not recorded which). The receptors here all came from a woman between 50 and 59 years old who had recovered from COVID-19.

V gene TRBV6-5 combines with J gene TRBJ1-1; TRBD1 matches at 9 bases. This CDR3 is built from 15 residues. Germline V gene sequence: CDR1 MNHEY, CDR2 SVGAGI. V trimming: 6 bases; J trimming: 1 base; junction bases outside the gene matches: 6. The CDR3 sequence: CASRLQQGANTEAFF. For the CDR3, the DNA is TGTGCCAGCAGACTCCAACAGGGGGCGAACACTGAAGCTTTCTTT.

The CDR3 bases are TGTGCCAGCAGCTGGACTAGCGGGGGACCCCTTTACAATGAGCAGTTCTTC. Translation: CASSWTSGGPLYNEQFF. The chain couples TRBV7-9 to TRBJ2-1; 13 nucleotides align to TRBD2. CDR1 is SEHNR, CDR2 FQNEAQ, per germline (reference sequence). This CDR3 has 17 residues. V shed 4 bases, J shed 4 bases, and the junction held 7 bases outside the gene matches.

The chain couples TRBV6-2 or TRBV6-3 to TRBJ1-5; 8 bases align to TRBD1. This CDR3 region has 16 residues. Germline V CDR1 and CDR2: MNHEY, SVGEGT. The ends lost 2 bases at V and 4 bases at J; junction bases unmatched: 7. The CDR3 spells CASSYARQGMNQPQHF. CDR3 coding DNA: TGTGCCAGCAGTTACGCCCGACAGGGGATGAATCAGCCCCAGCATTTT.

This chain links TRBV6-2 or TRBV6-3 with TRBJ2-7; weak D call: TRBD1 (6 bases). The CDR3 runs to 13 residues. Trimming took off 0 bases at V and 5 bases at J, with 8 bases between the two ends. Per germline, CDR1 MNHEY and CDR2 SVGEGT. CDR3 DNA: TGTGCCAGCAGTTACTCCGGGACAAACGAGCAGTACTTC. Residues: CASSYSGTNEQYF.

This rearrangement joins TRBV7-9 to TRBJ1-2; tentatively, D is TRBD1 (6 bases). V was cut by 1 base and J by 10 bases, with 19 bases left in between. CDR1 is SEHNR and CDR2 is FQNEAQ in the germline V gene (reference sequence). The CDR3 loop spans 15 amino acids. In DNA, the CDR3 is TGTGCCAGCAGCTTAGAGGGAACAGGGATAGGAAACTACACCTTC. Amino acids: CASSLEGTGIGNYTF.

J is TRBJ2-3 and V is TRBV7-3; maybe TRBD1 (6 bases). The germline V and J ends were trimmed by 0 bases and 1 base, with 11 bases remaining between them. The CDR3 has 16 amino acids. Germline assignment: CDR1 SGHTA and CDR2 FQGTGA. The CDR3 bases are TGTGCCAGCAGCTTAACCCCGGGACAAGGCACAGATACGCAGTATTTT. This sequence encodes CASSLTPGQGTDTQYF.

The V call is TRBV15, the J call TRBJ2-3; unclear D gene. Trimming shortened V by 2 bases and J by 2 bases, and 8 bases separated the two germline ends. This CDR3 comprises 14 residues. The germline V gene has CDR1 LNHNV and CDR2 YYDKDF (reference sequence). This chain's CDR3 is CATSRRTDTDTQYF. Written as DNA, the CDR3 is TGTGCCACCAGCAGAAGAACTGACACAGATACGCAGTATTTT.

This chain joins TRBV11-2 and TRBJ2-4, with 7 positions matching TRBD2. Trimming removed 5 bases from V and 0 bases from J; junction bases left unmatched: 4. The length of the CDR3 is 15 residues. Germline-derived CDR1 and CDR2 are SGHAT and FQNNGV. The CDR3 nucleotides read TGTGCCAGCAGCCCCGCGGGGGTAGCCAAAAACATTCAGTACTTC. As protein: CASSPAGVAKNIQYF.

The chain has TRBV5-6 and TRBJ1-2, with 7 bases aligning to TRBD1. Germline-derived CDR1 and CDR2 are SGHDT and YYEEEE. The CDR3 spans 13 residues. J was trimmed by 6 bases and V by 6 bases; bases with no gene match: 8. The CDR3 coding sequence is TGTGCCAGCACCCCCATAGGGACAGATGGCTACACCTTC. Translating it yields CASTPIGTDGYTF. Full variable domain (outside the CDR3, taken from reference TRBV5-6 and TRBJ1-2): DAGVTQSPTHLIKTRGQQVTLRCSPKSGHDTVSWYQQALGQGPQFIFQYYEEEERQRGNFPDRFSGHQFPNYSSELNVNALLLGDSALYLCASTPIGTDGYTFGSGTRLTVV.

The genes are TRBV7-6 and TRBJ2-2, with D uncertain. Germline V gene lookup returns CDR1 SGHVS and CDR2 FNYEAQ. The CDR3 covers 14 residues. V lost 2 bases and J 2 bases, leaving 6 bases between the germline ends. As DNA, the CDR3 is TGTGCCAGCAGCTTAAATCCAAACACCGGGGAGCTGTTTTTT. Translating gives CASSLNPNTGELFF.

This clone was picked up one time. The chain employs TRBV7-2 and TRBJ2-7, with 7 bases that match TRBD1. J was trimmed by 2 bases and V by 1 base; bases with no gene match: 8. The length of the CDR3 is 16 residues. The germline V gene has CDR1 SGHTA and CDR2 FQGNSA. The CDR3 loop reads CASSLGIFDRAYEQYF. CDR3 bases: TGTGCCAGCAGCTTAGGAATTTTCGACAGGGCCTACGAGCAGTACTTC.

This chain links TRBV19 with TRBJ1-2; a possible D gene is TRBD1 (5 bases). The germline gives CDR1 LNHDA, CDR2 SQIVND (reference sequence). The CDR3 is 15 residues long. Trimming removed 5 bases at V and 4 bases at J, with 17 bases between. The CDR3 DNA is TGTGCCAGTAGTCCGTTAGGGGTTCCGGGCTATGGCTACACCTTC. Its protein product is CASSPLGVPGYGYTF.

This chain connects TRBV19 to TRBJ1-1; tentative D call: TRBD1 (5 bases). The length of the CDR3 is 13 residues. CDR1 is LNHDA, CDR2 SQIVND, per germline (reference sequence). The V gene lost 4 bases and the J gene lost 8 bases, with 14 bases spanning the gap. CDR3 in DNA: TGTGCCAGTAGTACCGTGACAGTCTCCGAAGCTTTCTTT. Protein product: CASSTVTVSEAFF.

This clone has just one count. The chain recombines TRBV27 with TRBJ2-1; D ambiguous. CDR1 and CDR2 from the germline V gene are MNHEY and SMNVEV (reference sequence). CDR3 length: 14 residues. Trimming pared 2 bases from V and 4 bases from J, leaving 9 bases between. The CDR3 loop is CASSLRTRYNEQFF. In nucleotides, the CDR3 is TGTGCCAGCAGTTTACGAACCAGGTACAATGAGCAGTTCTTC.

The chain employs TRBV7-3 and TRBJ2-5; 11 positions agree with TRBD2. J lost 5 bases, V lost 5 bases, and 4 bases had no gene match. The CDR3 totals 14 residues. Germline V gene data show CDR1 as SGHTA and CDR2 as FQGTGA. CDR3 region: CASSLSGGAETQYF. The CDR3 DNA reads as TGTGCCAGCAGCCTTAGCGGGGGGGCGGAGACCCAGTACTTC.

The CDR3 DNA follows: TGTGCCAGCAATAGTAGGAGCTCCTATAATTCACCCCTCCACTTT. This sequence encodes CASNSRSSYNSPLHF. The chain joins TRBV7-2 to TRBJ1-6; D not resolved. The length of the CDR3 is 15 residues. Germline CDR1 is SGHTA and CDR2 is FQGNSA. V was shortened by 7 bases and J by 0 bases, with 10 bases between the two germline ends.

The rearrangement links TRBV4-3 to TRBJ2-7; D might be TRBD2 (7 bases). There are 15 residues in the CDR3. The germline V gene encodes CDR1 LGHNA and CDR2 YSLEER. V lost 0 bases and J 5 bases, leaving 14 bases between the germline ends. The CDR3 protein is CASSQDPRGAHEQYF. The CDR3 DNA reads as TGCGCCAGCAGCCAAGATCCACGGGGGGCCCACGAGCAGTACTTC.

This clone showed up just once. The V gene is TRBV5-1, the J gene TRBJ1-1, with a possible D match to TRBD1 (5 bases). Germline assignment: CDR1 SGHRS and CDR2 YFSETQ. Trimming removed 5 bases from V and 5 bases from J, with 13 bases in between. The CDR3 covers 13 residues. The CDR3 DNA reads TGCGCCAGCAGATCCGGGAGGGGTACTGAAGCTTTCTTT. It yields the protein CASRSGRGTEAFF.

The chain links TRBV7-2 to TRBJ2-5; 9 bases match TRBD2. CDR3 size: 16 residues. Looked up from germline, CDR1 is SGHTA and CDR2 is FQGNSA. J gave up 6 bases and V 5 bases, and 13 bases lay outside the gene matches. This chain's CDR3 is CASSPGRGGSRKTQYF. The CDR3, as DNA: TGTGCCAGCAGCCCAGGGCGGGGGGGGAGTAGGAAGACCCAGTACTTC.

The V gene is TRBV10-3, the J gene TRBJ1-1; 7 bases map to TRBD1. Losses at the gene ends were 5 bases for V and 1 base for J; bases not matched to a gene: 7. Germline lookup yields CDR1 ENHRY and CDR2 SYGVKD. The CDR3 runs to 15 residues. CDR3: CAISRQGFGNTEAFF. Here the CDR3 DNA reads TGTGCCATCAGTAGACAGGGTTTTGGGAACACTGAAGCTTTCTTT.

V and J are TRBV20-1 and TRBJ2-5, with 8 bases fitting TRBD2. The CDR3 is made up of 14 amino acids. Germline CDR1 reads DFQATT; CDR2 reads SNEGSKA (reference sequence). J was trimmed by 5 bases and V by 3 bases; bases with no gene match: 8. CDR3 in DNA: TGCAGTGCTAGTCCCCGGGAGGGGGGGGAGACCCAGTACTTC. Its protein product is CSASPREGGETQYF.

This clone was detected once. The chain joins TRBV6-6 to TRBJ2-4, with D unresolved. CDR1 is MNHNY and CDR2 is SVGAGI in the germline V gene (reference sequence). Trimming took 4 bases from V and 3 from J, leaving 10 bases between them. The CDR3 extends over 14 amino acids. CDR3 in amino acids: CASSSSRNKNIQYF. In DNA form, the CDR3 reads TGTGCCAGCAGTTCCTCGCGAAACAAAAACATTCAGTACTTC.

The gene calls are TRBV9 and TRBJ1-5, with TRBD1 identical over 7 bases. The CDR3 is made up of 15 amino acids. V was clipped by 4 bases and J by 0 bases; unmatched bases: 4. CDR1 and CDR2 (germline): SGDLS, YYNGEE. Here the CDR3 reads CASSSDRDSNQPQHF. CDR3 DNA: TGTGCCAGCAGCTCCGACAGGGATAGCAATCAGCCCCAGCATTTT.